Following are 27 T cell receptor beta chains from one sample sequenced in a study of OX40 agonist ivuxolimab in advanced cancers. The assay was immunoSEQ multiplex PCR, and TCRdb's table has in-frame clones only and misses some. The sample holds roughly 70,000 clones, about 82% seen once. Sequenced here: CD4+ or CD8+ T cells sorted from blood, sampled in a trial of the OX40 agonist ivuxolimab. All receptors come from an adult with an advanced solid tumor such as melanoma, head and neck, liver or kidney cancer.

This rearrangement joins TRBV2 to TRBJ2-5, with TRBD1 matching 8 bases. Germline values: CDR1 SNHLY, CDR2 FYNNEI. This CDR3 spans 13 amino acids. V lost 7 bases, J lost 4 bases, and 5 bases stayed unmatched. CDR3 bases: TGTGCCAGCAAAGGACAGGGCTCAGAGACCCAGTACTTC. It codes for CASKGQGSETQYF.

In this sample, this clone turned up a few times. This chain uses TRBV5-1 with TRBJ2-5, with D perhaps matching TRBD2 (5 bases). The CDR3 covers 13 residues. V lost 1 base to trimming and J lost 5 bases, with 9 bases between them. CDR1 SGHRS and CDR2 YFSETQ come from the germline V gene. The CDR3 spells CASSLSPGETQYF. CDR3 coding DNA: TGCGCCAGCAGCTTGTCCCCGGGGGAGACCCAGTACTTC.

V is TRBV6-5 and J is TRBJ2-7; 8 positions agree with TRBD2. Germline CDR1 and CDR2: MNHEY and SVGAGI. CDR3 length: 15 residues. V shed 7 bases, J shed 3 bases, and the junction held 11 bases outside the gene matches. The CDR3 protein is CASMTGGQGGYEQYF. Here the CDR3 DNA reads TGTGCCAGCATGACGGGAGGGCAGGGTGGCTACGAGCAGTACTTC.

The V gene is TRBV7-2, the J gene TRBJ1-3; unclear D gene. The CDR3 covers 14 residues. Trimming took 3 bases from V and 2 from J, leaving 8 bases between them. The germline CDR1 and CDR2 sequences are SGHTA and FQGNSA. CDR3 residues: CASSFGRAGNTIYF. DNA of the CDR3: TGTGCCAGCAGCTTCGGCCGCGCTGGAAACACCATATATTTT.

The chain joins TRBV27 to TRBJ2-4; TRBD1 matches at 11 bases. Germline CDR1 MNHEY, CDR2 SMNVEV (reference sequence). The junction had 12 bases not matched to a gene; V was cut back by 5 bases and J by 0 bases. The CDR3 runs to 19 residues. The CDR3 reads CASSPRTGGSSIAKNIQYF. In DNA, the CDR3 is TGTGCCAGCAGTCCGCGGACAGGGGGCTCAAGCATAGCCAAAAACATTCAGTACTTC.

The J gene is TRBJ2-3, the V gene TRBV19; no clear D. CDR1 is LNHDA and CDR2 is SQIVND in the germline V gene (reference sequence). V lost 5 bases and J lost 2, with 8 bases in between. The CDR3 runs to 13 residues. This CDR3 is CASSVGITDTQYF. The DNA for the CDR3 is TGTGCCAGTAGTGTGGGGATCACAGATACGCAGTATTTT.

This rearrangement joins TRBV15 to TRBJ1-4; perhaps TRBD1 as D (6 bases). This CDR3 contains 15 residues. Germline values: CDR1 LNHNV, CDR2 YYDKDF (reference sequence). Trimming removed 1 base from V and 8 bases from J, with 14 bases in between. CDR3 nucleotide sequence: TGTGCCACCAGCAGAGGAACAGGGTCGCGCGAAAAACTGTTTTTT. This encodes CATSRGTGSREKLFF. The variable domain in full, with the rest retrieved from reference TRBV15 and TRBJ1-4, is DAMVIQNPRYQVTQFGKPVTLSCSQTLNHNVMYWYQQKSSQAPKLLFHYYDKDFNNEADTPDNFQSRRPNTSFCFLDIRSPGLGDTAMYLCATSRGTGSREKLFFGSGTQLSVL.

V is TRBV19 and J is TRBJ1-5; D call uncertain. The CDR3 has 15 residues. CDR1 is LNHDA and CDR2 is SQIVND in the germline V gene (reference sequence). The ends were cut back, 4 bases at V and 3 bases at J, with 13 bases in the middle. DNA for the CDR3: TGTGCCAGTAGTAGAGACTTGAGAGACAATCAGCCCCAGCATTTT. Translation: CASSRDLRDNQPQHF.

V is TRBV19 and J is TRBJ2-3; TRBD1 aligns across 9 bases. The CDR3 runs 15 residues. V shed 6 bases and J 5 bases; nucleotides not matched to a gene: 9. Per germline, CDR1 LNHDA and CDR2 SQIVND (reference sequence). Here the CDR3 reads CASSEDRGHGDTQYF. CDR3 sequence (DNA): TGTGCCAGTAGCGAGGACAGGGGCCATGGAGATACGCAGTATTTT.

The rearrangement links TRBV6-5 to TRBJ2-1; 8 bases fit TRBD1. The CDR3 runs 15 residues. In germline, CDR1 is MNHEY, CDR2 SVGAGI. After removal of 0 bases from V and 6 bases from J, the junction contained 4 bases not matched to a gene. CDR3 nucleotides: TGTGCCAGCAGTTACTCGAGGACAGGGATCAATGAGCAGTTCTTC. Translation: CASSYSRTGINEQFF.

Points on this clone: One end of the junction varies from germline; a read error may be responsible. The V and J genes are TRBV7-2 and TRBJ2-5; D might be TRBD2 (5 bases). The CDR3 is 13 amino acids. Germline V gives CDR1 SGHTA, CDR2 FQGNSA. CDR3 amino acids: CASSIASQETQYF. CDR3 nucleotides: TGTGCCAGCAGCATAGCGTCTCAAGAGACCCAGTACTTC.

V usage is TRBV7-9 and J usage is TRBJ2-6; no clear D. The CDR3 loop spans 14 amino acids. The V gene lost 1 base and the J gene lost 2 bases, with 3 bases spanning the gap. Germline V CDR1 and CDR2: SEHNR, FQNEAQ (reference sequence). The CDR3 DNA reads TGTGCCAGCAGCTTAGTTACTGGGGCCAACGTCCTGACTTTC. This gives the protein CASSLVTGANVLTF.

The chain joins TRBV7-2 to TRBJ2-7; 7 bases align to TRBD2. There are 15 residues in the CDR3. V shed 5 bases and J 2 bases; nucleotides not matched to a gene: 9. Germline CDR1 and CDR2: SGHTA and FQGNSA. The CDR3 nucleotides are TGTGCCAGCAGCCCCTCGCGGGGGAAACCCTACGAGCAGTACTTC. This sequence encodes CASSPSRGKPYEQYF.

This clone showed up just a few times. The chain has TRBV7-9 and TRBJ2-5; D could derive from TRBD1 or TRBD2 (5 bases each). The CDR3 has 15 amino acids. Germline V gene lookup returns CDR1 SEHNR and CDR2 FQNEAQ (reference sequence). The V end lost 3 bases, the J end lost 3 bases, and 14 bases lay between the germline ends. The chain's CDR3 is CASSFKGLGEETQYF. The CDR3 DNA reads TGTGCCAGCAGCTTCAAGGGGTTGGGGGAAGAGACCCAGTACTTC. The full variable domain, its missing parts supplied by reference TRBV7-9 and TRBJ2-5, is DTGVSQNPRHKITKRGQNVTFRCDPISEHNRLYWYRQTLGQGPEFLTYFQNEAQLEKSRLLSDRFSAERPKGSFSTLEIQRTEQGDSAMYLCASSFKGLGEETQYFGPGTRLLVL.

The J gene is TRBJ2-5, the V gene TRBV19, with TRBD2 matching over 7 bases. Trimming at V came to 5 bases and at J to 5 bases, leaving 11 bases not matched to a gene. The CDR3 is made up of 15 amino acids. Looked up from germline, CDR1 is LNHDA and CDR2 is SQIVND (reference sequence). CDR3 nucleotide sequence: TGTGCCAGTAGTCCGTATGTTGGGGGAGGGGAGACCCAGTACTTC. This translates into CASSPYVGGGETQYF.

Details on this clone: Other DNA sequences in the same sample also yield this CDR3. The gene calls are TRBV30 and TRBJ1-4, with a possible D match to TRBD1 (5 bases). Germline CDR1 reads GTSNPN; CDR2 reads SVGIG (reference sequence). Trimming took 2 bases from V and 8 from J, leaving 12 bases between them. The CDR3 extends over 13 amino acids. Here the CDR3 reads CAWSSGPNEKLFF. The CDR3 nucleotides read TGTGCCTGGAGTTCGGGACCGAACGAAAAACTGTTTTTT.

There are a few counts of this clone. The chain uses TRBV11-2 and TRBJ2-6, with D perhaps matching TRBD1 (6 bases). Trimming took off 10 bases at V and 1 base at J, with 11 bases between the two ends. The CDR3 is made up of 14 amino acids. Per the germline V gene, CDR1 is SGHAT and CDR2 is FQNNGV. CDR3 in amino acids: CANPTGSGANVLTF. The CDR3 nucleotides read TGTGCCAACCCTACAGGGTCTGGGGCCAACGTCCTGACTTTC.

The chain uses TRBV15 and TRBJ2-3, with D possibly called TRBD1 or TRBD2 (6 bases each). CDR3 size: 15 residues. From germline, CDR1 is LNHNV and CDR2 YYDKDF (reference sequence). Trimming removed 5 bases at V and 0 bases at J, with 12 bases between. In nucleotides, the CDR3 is TGTGCCACCAGCCTACGGGGGCCAAGCACAGATACGCAGTATTTT. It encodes CATSLRGPSTDTQYF.

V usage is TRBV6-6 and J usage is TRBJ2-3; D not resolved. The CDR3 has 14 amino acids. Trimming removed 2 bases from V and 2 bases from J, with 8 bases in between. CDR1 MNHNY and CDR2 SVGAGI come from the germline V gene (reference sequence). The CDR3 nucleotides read TGTGCCAGCAGTTACGGCCAGAACACAGATACGCAGTATTTT. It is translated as CASSYGQNTDTQYF.

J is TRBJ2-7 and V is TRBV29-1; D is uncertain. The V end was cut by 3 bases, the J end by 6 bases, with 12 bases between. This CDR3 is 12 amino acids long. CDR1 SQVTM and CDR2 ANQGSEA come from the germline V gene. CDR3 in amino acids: CSVDAVGLEQYF. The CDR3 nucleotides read TGCAGCGTTGATGCAGTAGGGCTCGAGCAGTACTTC.

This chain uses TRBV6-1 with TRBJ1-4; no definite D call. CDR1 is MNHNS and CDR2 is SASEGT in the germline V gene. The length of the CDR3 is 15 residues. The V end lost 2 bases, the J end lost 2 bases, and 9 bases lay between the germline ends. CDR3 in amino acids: CASSEWAGTNEKLFF. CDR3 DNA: TGTGCCAGCAGTGAATGGGCAGGCACTAATGAAAAACTGTTTTTT.

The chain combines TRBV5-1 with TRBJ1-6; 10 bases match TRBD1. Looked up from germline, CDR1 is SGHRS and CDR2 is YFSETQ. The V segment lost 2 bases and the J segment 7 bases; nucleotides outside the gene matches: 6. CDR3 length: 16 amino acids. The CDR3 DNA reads TGCGCCAGCAGCTTAACGGGACAGGGGAGGAATTCACCCCTCCACTTT. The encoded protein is CASSLTGQGRNSPLHF.

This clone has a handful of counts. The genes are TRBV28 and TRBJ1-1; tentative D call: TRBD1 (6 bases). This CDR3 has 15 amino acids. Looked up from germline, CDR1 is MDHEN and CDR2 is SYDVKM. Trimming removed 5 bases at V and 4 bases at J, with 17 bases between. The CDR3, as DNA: TGTGCCAGCAGTCAAATCGGGGGCGGGAGCACTGAAGCTTTCTTT. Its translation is CASSQIGGGSTEAFF.

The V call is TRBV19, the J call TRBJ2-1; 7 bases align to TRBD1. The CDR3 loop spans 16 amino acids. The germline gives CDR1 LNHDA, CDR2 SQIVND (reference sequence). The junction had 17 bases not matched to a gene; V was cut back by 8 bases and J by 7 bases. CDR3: CASGGSGLGGQNEQFF. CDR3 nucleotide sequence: TGTGCCAGTGGTGGCTCAGGGTTAGGGGGACAGAATGAGCAGTTCTTC.

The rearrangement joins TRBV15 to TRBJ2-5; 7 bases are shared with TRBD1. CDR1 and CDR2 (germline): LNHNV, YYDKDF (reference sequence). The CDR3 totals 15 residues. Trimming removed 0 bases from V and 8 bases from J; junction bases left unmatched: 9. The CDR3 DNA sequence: TGTGCCACCAGCAGAGAGGCGTCCCGGGACAGCACCCAGTACTTC. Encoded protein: CATSREASRDSTQYF. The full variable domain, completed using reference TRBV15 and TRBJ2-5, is DAMVIQNPRYQVTQFGKPVTLSCSQTLNHNVMYWYQQKSSQAPKLLFHYYDKDFNNEADTPDNFQSRRPNTSFCFLDIRSPGLGDTAMYLCATSREASRDSTQYFGPGTRLLVL.

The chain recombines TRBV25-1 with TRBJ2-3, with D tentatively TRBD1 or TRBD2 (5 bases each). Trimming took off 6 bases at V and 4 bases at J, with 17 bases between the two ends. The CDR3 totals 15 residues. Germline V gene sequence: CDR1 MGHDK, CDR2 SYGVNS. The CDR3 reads CASSEGRGLPDTQYF. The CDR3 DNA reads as TGTGCCAGCAGCGAGGGACGGGGCCTGCCAGATACGCAGTATTTT. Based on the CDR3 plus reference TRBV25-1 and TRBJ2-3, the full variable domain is EADIYQTPRYLVIGTGKKITLECSQTMGHDKMYWYQQDPGMELHLIHYSYGVNSTEKGDLSSESTVSRIRTEHFPLTLESARPSHTSQYLCASSEGRGLPDTQYFGPGTRLTVL.

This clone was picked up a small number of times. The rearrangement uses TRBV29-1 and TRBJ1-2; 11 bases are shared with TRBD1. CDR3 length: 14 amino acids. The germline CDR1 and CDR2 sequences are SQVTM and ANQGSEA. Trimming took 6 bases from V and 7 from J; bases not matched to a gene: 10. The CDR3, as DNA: TGCAGCGTCAGCCCGGACAGGGGGCCCGGTGGCTACACCTTC. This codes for CSVSPDRGPGGYTF.